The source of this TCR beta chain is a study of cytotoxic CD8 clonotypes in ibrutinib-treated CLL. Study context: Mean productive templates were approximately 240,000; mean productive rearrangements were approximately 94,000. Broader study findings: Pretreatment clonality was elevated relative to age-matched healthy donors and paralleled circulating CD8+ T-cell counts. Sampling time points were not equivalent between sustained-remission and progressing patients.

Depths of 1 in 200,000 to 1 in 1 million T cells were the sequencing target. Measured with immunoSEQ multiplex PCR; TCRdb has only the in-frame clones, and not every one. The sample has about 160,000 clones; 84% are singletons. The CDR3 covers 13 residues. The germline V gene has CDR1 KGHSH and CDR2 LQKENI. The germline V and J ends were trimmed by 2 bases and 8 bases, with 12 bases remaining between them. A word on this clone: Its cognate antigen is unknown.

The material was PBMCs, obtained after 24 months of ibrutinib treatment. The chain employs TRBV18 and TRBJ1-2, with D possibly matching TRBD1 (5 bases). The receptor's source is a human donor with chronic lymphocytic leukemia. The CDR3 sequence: CASSPGTLGGYTF. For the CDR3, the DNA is TGTGCCAGCTCACCAGGGACCCTAGGAGGCTACACCTTC.